This is a list of T cell receptor beta chains from one sample in a study of blood T cell repertoires in COVID-19. The method was immunoSEQ multiplex PCR; TCRdb's version includes in-frame clones alone and lacks a portion of them. This sample carries approximately 210,000 clones, approximately 91% of them seen once, and the ten largest clones take about 6.8%. Sequenced input: peripheral blood. The receptors shown here come from a woman in her 40s who had recovered from COVID-19. Both conserved end residues are part of each CDR3. The D gene is left open where the match is weak. Some rows have no size entry. The others give once, few or many, or a class for an expanded clone.

v_gene	d_gene	j_gene	abundance	CDR3aa	CDR3nt
TRBV29-1	TRBD2	TRBJ2-1	.	CSVERPSGNSYNEQFF	TGCAGCGTTGAAAGGCCTAGCGGGAACTCCTACAATGAGCAGTTCTTC
TRBV18	TRBD1	TRBJ1-1	once	CASSPLGTGTMNTEAFF	TGTGCCAGCTCACCACTTGGGACAGGAACAATGAACACTGAAGCTTTCTTT
TRBV6-5	.	TRBJ1-1	.	CASSRPGVNTEAFF	TGTGCCAGCAGCCGCCCCGGGGTGAACACTGAAGCTTTCTTT
TRBV6-2/TRBV6-3	.	TRBJ2-3	.	CASSPTGGGGTDTQYF	TGTGCCAGCAGCCCTACGGGGGGCGGAGGTACAGATACGCAGTATTTT
TRBV7-8	.	TRBJ1-5	few	CASSLGQGFGQPQHF	TGTGCCAGCAGCTTAGGGCAGGGGTTTGGCCAGCCCCAGCATTTT
TRBV12-5	.	TRBJ2-1	.	CASGLDPGLGGVDEQFF	TGTGCTAGTGGTTTGGACCCTGGACTTGGCGGCGTCGATGAGCAGTTCTTC
TRBV27	TRBD1	TRBJ2-5	.	CASSPILGTTGSQETQYF	TGTGCCAGCAGTCCAATCTTGGGGACGACAGGGTCCCAAGAGACCCAGTACTTC
TRBV13	.	TRBJ2-3	.	CASSLGWILGDTDTQYF	TGTGCCAGCAGCTTAGGCTGGATCCTGGGAGACACAGATACGCAGTATTTT
TRBV28	.	TRBJ1-5	.	CASNLHGQLHQPQHF	TGTGCCAGCAACCTACATGGGCAGCTCCATCAGCCCCAGCATTTT
TRBV19	.	TRBJ1-3	.	CASSIGTDQGNTIYF	TGTGCCAGTAGTATAGGAACAGACCAAGGAAACACCATATATTTT
TRBV25-1	TRBD1	TRBJ1-5	.	CASSLDREDQPQHF	TGTGCCAGCAGTCTAGACAGGGAAGATCAGCCCCAGCATTTT
TRBV7-9	.	TRBJ2-7	.	CASSERAGRGVSYEQYF	TGTGCCAGCAGCGAGCGCGCGGGGCGGGGAGTCTCCTACGAGCAGTACTTC
TRBV6-5	TRBD1	TRBJ1-6	few	CASRTGTGSSPLHF	TGTGCCAGCCGGACCGGGACAGGTAGTTCACCCCTCCACTTT
TRBV4-2	TRBD2	TRBJ2-7	.	CASSQDWYSGSSYEQYF	TGTGCCAGCAGCCAAGATTGGTATAGCGGGAGTTCCTACGAGCAGTACTTC
TRBV12-3/TRBV12-4	.	TRBJ2-4	.	CASSTSTGYKYF	TGTGCCAGCAGCACATCAACAGGATACAAGTACTTC
TRBV5-1	TRBD2	TRBJ2-3	.	CASSLGTSFTDTQYF	TGCGCCAGCAGCTTAGGGACTAGTTTCACAGATACGCAGTATTTT
TRBV7-9	TRBD2	TRBJ2-3	.	CASSPLGGETDTQYF	TGTGCCAGCAGCCCCCTGGGGGGGGAAACAGATACGCAGTATTTT
TRBV15	TRBD1	TRBJ1-1	.	CATSIGQGYTEAFF	TGTGCCACCAGCATAGGACAGGGATACACTGAAGCTTTCTTT
TRBV18	TRBD1	TRBJ1-2	.	CASSPTGRGLIYGYTF	TGTGCCAGCTCACCTACAGGCAGGGGGCTCATCTATGGCTACACCTTC
TRBV6-5	.	TRBJ2-5	.	CASSYYRSGETQYF	TGTGCCAGCAGTTACTATCGGAGCGGGGAGACCCAGTACTTC
TRBV30	TRBD1	TRBJ1-1	.	CAWSVTGDMDTEAFF	TGTGCCTGGAGTGTAACAGGGGATATGGACACTGAAGCTTTCTTT
TRBV18	.	TRBJ1-1	.	CASSPPGGLGGSTEAFF	TGTGCCAGCTCACCACCGGGGGGGCTGGGGGGCAGCACTGAAGCTTTCTTT
TRBV28	TRBD2	TRBJ2-1	.	CASSHLPGRAGNEQFF	TGTGCCAGCAGCCATCTACCCGGGAGGGCCGGCAATGAGCAGTTCTTC